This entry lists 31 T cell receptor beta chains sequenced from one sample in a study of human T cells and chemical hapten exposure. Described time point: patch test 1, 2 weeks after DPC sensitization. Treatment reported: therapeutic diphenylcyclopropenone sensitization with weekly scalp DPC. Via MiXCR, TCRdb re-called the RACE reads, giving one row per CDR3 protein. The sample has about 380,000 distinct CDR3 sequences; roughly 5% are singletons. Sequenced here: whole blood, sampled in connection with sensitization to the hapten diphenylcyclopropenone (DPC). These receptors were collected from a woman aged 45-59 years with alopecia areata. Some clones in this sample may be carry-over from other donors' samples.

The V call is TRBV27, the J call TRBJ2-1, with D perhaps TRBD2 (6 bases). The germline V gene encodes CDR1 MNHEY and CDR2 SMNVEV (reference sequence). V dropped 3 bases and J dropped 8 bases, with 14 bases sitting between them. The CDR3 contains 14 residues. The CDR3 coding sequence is TGTGCCAGCAGTTTTAGCGGCCCGACCGATGAGCAGTTCTTC. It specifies CASSFSGPTDEQFF.

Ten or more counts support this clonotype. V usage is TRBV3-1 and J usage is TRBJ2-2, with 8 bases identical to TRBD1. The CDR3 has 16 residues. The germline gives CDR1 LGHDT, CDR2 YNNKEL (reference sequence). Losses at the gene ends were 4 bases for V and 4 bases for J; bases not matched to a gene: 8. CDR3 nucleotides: TGTGCCAGCAGCCTGAGACAGGGGTCGGGCACCGGGGAGCTGTTTTTT. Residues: CASSLRQGSGTGELFF.

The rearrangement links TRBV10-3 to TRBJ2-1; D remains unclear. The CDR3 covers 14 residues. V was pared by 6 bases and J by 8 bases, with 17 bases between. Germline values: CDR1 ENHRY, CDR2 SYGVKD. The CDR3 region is CAISASSPPDEQFF. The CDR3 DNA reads TGTGCCATCAGCGCATCCTCACCCCCGGATGAGCAGTTCTTC.

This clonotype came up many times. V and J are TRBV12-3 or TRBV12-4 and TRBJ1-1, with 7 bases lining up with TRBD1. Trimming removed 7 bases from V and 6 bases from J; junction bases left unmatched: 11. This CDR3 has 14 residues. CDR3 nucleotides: TGTGCCAGCATTTACGACAGGGATGTATCTGAAGCTTTCTTT. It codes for CASIYDRDVSEAFF.

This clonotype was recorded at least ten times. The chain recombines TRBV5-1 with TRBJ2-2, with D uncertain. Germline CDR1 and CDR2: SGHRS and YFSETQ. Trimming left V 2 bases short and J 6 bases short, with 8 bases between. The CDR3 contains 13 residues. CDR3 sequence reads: CASSLYVPGELFF. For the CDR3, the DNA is TGCGCCAGCAGCTTATACGTTCCCGGGGAGCTGTTTTTT.

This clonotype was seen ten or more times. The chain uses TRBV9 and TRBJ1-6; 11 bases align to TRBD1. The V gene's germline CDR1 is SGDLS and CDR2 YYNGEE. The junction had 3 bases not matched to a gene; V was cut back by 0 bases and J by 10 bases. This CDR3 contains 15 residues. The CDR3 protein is CASSVEWDRGSPLHF. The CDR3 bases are TGTGCCAGCAGCGTAGAATGGGACAGGGGGTCACCCCTCCACTTT.

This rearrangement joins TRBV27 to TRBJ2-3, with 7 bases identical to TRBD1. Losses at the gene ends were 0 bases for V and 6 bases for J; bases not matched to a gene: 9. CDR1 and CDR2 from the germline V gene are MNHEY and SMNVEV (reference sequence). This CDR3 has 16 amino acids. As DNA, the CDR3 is TGTGCCAGCAGTTTATCGGACACAGGGGAGTTTGATACGCAGTATTTT. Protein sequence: CASSLSDTGEFDTQYF.

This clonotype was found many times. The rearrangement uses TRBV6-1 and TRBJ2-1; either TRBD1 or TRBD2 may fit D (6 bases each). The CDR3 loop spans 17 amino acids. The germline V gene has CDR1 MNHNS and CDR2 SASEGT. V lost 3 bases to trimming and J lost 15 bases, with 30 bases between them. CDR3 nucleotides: TGTGCCAGCAGTGATGGGCCAGGGGCCGGGGGACCCGAGGGTGGGTTCTTC. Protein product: CASSDGPGAGGPEGGFF.

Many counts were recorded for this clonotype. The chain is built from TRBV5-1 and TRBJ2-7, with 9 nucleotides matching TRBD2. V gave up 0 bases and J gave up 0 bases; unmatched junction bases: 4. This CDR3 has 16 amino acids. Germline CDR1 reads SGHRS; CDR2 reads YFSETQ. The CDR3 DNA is TGCGCCAGCAGCTTGGAAAGCGGGGGGCACTCCTACGAGCAGTACTTC. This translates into CASSLESGGHSYEQYF.

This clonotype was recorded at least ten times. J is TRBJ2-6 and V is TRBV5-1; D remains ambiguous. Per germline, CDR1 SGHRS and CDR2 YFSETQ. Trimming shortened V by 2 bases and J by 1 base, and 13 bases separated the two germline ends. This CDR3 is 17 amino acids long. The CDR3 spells CASSFDSSPSGANVLTF. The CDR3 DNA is TGCGCCAGCAGCTTTGATTCCAGTCCGTCTGGGGCCAACGTCCTGACTTTC. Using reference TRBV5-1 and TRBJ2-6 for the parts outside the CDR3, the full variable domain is KAGVTQTPRYLIKTRGQQVTLSCSPISGHRSVSWYQQTPGQGLQFLFEYFSETQRNKGNFPGRFSGRQFSNSRSEMNVSTLELGDSALYLCASSFDSSPSGANVLTFGAGSRLTVL.

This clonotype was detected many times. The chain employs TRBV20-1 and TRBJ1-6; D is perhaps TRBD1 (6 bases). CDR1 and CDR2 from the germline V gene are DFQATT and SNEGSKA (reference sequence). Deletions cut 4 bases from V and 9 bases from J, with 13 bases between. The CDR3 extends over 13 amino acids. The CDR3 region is CSAIRDTGSPLHF. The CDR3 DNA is TGCAGTGCTATTCGGGACACTGGTTCACCCCTCCACTTT.

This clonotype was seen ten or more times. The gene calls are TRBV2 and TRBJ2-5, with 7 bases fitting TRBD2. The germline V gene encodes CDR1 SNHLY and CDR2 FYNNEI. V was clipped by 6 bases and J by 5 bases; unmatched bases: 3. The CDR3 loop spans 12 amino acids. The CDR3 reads CASRTSSETQYF. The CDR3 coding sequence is TGTGCCAGCAGGACTAGCAGCGAGACCCAGTACTTC.

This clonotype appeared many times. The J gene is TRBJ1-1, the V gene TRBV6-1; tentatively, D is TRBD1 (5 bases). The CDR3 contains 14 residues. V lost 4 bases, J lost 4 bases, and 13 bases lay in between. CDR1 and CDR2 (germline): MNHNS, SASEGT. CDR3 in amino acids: CASSVNGGSTEAFF. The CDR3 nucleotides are TGTGCCAGCAGTGTAAATGGGGGAAGCACTGAAGCTTTCTTT.

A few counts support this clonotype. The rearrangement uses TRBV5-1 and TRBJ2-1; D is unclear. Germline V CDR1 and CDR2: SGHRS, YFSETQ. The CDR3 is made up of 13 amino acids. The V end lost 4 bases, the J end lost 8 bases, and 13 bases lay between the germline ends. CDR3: CASSGTPGDEQFF. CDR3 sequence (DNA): TGCGCCAGCAGCGGAACTCCCGGTGATGAGCAGTTCTTC.

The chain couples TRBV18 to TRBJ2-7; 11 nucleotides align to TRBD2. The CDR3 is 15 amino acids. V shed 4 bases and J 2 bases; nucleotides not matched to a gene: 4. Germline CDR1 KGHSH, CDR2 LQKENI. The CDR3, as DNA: TGTGCCAGCTCACACACTAGCGGGAGTGCCTACGAGCAGTACTTC. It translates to CASSHTSGSAYEQYF.

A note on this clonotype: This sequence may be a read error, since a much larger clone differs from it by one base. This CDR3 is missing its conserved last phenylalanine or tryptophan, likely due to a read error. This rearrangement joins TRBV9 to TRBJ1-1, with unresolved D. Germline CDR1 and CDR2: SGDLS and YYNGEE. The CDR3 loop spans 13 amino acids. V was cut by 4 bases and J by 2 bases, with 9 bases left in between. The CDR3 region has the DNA TGTGCCAGCAGCCCCGGGATAAACACTGAAGCTTTCTTA. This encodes CASSPGINTEAFL.

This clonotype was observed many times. The CDR3: CASTLWTGMNTEAFF. Here the CDR3 DNA reads TGTGCCAGCACCCTATGGACAGGGATGAACACTGAAGCTTTCTTT. The chain joins TRBV5-6 to TRBJ1-1, with 8 bases aligning to TRBD1. CDR3 length equals 15 residues. Germline trimming cut 6 bases from V and 0 bases from J; bases unmatched to any gene: 7. CDR1 is SGHDT, CDR2 YYEEEE, per germline.

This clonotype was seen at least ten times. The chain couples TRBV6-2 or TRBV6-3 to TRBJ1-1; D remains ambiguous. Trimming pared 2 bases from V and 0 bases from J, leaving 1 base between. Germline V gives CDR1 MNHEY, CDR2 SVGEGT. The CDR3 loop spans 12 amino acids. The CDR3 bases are TGTGCCAGCAGTTACCTGAACACTGAAGCTTTCTTT. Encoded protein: CASSYLNTEAFF.

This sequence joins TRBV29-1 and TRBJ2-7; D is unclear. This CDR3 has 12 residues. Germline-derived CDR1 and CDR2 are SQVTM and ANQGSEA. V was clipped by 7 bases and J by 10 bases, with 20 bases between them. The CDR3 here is CSDETSSPGQYF. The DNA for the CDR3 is TGCAGCGATGAGACGTCCAGTCCTGGACAGTACTTC.

CDR3 residues: CASSEQGRVGGYTF. The CDR3, as DNA: TGTGCCAGCAGTGAACAGGGCAGGGTAGGTGGCTACACCTTC. The chain uses TRBV25-1 and TRBJ1-2, with D maybe TRBD1 (5 bases). V dropped 2 bases and J dropped 7 bases, with 14 bases sitting between them. The CDR3 length is 14 residues. Germline CDR1 reads MGHDK; CDR2 reads SYGVNS.

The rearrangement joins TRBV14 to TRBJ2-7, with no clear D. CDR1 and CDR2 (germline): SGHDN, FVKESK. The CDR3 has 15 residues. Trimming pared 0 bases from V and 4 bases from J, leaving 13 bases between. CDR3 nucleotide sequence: TGTGCCAGCAGCCAAGATGCTGGATCCCTATACGAGCAGTACTTC. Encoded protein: CASSQDAGSLYEQYF.

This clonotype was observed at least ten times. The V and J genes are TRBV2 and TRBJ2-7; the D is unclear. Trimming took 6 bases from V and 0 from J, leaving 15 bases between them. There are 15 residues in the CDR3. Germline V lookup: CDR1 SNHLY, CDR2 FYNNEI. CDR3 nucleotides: TGTGCCAGCAGGCCCAGGTCAGCGAGCTCCTACGAGCAGTACTTC. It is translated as CASRPRSASSYEQYF.

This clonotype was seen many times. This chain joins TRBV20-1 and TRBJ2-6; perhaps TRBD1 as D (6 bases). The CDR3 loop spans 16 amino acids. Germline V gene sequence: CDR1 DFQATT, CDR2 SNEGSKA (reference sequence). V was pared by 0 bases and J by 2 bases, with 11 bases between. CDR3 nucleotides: TGCAGTGCTAGAGAACAGGGTTCGACTGGGGCCAACGTCCTGACTTTC. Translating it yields CSAREQGSTGANVLTF.

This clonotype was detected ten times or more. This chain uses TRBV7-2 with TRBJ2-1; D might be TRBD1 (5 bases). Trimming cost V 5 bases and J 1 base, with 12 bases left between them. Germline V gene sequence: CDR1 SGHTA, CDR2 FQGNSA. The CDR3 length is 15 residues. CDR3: CASSRVGRSYNEQFF. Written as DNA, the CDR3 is TGTGCCAGCAGCCGCGTGGGGCGGTCCTACAATGAGCAGTTCTTC.

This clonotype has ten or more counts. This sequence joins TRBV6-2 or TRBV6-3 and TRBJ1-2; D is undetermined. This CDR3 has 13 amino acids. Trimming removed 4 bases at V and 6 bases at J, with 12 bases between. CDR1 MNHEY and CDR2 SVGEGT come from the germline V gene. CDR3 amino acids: CASSSSTRHGYTF. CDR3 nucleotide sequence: TGTGCCAGCAGTTCCTCGACACGGCATGGCTACACCTTC.

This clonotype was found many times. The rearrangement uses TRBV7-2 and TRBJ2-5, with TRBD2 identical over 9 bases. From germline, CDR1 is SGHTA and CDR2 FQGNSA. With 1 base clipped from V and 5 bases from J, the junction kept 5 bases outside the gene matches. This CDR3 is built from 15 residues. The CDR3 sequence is CASSLGGLAAETQYF. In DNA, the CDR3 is TGTGCCAGCAGCTTAGGGGGACTAGCTGCGGAGACCCAGTACTTC.

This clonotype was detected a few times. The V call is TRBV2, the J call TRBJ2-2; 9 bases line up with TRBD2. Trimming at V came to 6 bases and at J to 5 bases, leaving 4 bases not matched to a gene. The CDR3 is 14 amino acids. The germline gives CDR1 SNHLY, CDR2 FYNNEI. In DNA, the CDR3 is TGTGCCAGCAGCGATGGACTAGCGACCGGGGAGCTGTTTTTT. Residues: CASSDGLATGELFF.

The CDR3 loop is CASSFYASTDTQYF. The DNA for the CDR3 is TGTGCCAGCAGTTTCTATGCTAGCACAGATACGCAGTATTTT. This chain joins TRBV27 and TRBJ2-3, with no clear D. Trimming left V 3 bases short and J 0 bases short, with 7 bases between. This CDR3 comprises 14 residues. Germline V gene data show CDR1 as MNHEY and CDR2 as SMNVEV (reference sequence).

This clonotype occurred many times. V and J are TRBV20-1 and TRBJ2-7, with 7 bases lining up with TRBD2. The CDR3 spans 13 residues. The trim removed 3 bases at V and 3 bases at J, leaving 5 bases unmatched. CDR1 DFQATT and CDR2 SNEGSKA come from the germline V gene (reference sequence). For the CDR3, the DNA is TGCAGTGCTAGTAGCGGACTAGACTACGAGCAGTACTTC. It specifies CSASSGLDYEQYF.

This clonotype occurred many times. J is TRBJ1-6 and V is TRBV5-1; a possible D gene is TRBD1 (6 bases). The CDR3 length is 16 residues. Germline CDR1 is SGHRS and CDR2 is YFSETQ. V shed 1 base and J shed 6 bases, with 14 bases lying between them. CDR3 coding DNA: TGCGCCAGCAGCTTGACTGGACAGTCTTCTAATTCACCCCTCCACTTT. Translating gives CASSLTGQSSNSPLHF.

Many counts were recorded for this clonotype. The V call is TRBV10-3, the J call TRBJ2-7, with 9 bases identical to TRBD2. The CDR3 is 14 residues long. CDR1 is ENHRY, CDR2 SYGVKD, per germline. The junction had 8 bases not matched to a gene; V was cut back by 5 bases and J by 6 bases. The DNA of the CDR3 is TGTGCCATCAGTCCTGGGGTAGCGGGGGTCGAGCAGTACTTC. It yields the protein CAISPGVAGVEQYF.